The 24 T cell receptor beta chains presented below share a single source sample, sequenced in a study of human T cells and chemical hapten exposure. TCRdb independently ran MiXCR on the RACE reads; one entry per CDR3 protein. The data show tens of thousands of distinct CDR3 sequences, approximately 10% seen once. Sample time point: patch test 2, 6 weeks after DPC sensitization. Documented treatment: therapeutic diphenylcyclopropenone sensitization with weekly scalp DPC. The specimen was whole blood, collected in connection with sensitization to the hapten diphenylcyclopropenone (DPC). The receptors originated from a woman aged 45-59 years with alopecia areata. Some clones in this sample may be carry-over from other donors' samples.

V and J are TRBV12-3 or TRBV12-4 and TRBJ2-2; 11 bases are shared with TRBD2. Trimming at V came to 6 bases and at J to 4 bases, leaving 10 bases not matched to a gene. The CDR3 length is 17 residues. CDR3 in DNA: TGTGCCAGCAGGCCACTAGCGGGAGTGATTGGCACCGGGGAGCTGTTTTTT. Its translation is CASRPLAGVIGTGELFF.

CDR3 DNA sequence: TGTGCCAGCAGTGAATTAGCAGGTAGAGACTCCTACGAGCAGTACTTC. It translates to CASSELAGRDSYEQYF. V usage is TRBV2 and J usage is TRBJ2-7; no clear D. There are 16 residues in the CDR3. V gave up 2 bases and J gave up 0 bases, with 14 bases separating them. The V gene's germline CDR1 is SNHLY and CDR2 FYNNEI.

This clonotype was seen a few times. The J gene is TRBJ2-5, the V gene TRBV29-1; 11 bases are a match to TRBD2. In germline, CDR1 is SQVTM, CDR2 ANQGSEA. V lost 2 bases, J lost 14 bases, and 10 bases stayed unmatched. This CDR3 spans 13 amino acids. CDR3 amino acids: CSVEYSGRAWIYF. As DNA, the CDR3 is TGCAGCGTTGAATATAGCGGGAGGGCCTGGATTTACTTC. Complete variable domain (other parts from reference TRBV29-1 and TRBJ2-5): SAVISQKPSRDICQRGTSLTIQCQVDSQVTMMFWYRQQPGQSLTLIATANQGSEATYESGFVIDKFPISRPNLTFSTLTVSNMSPEDSSIYLCSVEYSGRAWIYFGPGTRLLVL.

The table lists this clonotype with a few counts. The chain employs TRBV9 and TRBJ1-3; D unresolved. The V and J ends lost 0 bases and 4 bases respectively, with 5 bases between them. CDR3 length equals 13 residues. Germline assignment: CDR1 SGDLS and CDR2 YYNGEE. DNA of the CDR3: TGTGCCAGCAGCGTAGCTTCGGGAAACACCATATATTTT. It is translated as CASSVASGNTIYF.

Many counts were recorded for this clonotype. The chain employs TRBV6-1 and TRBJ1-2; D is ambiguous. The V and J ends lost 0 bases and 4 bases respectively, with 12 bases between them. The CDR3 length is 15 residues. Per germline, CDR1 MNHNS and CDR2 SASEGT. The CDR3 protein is CASSEALKGPYGYTF. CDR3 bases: TGTGCCAGCAGTGAAGCGCTCAAGGGTCCCTATGGCTACACCTTC.

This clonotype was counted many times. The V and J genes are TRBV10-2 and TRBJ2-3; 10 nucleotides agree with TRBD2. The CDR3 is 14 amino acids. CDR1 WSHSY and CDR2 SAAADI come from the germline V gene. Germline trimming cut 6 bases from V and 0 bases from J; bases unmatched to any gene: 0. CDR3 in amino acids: CASRTSGSTDTQYF. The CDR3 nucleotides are TGCGCCAGCAGGACTAGCGGGAGCACAGATACGCAGTATTTT.

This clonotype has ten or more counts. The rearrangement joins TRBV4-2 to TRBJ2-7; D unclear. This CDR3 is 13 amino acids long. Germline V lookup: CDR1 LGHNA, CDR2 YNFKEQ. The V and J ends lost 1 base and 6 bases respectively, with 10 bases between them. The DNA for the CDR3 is TGTGCCAGCAGCCAAGCTAACATGGCCGAGCAGTACTTC. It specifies CASSQANMAEQYF.

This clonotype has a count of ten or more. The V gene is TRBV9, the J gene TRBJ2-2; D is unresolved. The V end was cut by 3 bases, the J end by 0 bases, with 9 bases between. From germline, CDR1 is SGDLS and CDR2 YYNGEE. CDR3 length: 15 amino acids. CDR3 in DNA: TGTGCCAGCAGCGGCGCCCTAGCGAACACCGGGGAGCTGTTTTTT. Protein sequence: CASSGALANTGELFF.

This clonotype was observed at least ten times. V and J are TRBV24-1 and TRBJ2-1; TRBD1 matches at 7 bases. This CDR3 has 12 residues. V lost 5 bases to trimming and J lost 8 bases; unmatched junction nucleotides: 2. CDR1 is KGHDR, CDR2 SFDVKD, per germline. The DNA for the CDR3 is TGTGCCACCAGTGCACAGGGGTATGAGCAGTTCTTC. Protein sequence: CATSAQGYEQFF.

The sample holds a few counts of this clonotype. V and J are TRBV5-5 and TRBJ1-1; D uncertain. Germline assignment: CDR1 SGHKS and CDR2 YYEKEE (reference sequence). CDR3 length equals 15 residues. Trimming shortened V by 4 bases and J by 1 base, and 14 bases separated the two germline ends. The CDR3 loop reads CASSPYIVQNTEAFF. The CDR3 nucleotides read TGTGCCAGCAGCCCTTACATTGTACAGAACACTGAAGCTTTCTTT.

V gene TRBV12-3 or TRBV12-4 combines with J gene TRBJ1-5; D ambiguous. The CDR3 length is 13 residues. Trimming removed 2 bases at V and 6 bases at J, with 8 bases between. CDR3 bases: TGTGCCAGCAGTTTAAGAGCAGGTCAGCCCCAGCATTTT. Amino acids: CASSLRAGQPQHF.

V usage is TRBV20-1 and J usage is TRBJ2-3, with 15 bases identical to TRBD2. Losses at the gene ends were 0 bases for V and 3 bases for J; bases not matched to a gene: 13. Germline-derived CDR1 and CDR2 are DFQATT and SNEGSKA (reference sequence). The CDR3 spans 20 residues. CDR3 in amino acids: CSARDWGGLAGGPLTDTQYF. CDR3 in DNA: TGCAGTGCTAGAGATTGGGGAGGACTAGCGGGAGGGCCATTAACAGATACGCAGTATTTT.

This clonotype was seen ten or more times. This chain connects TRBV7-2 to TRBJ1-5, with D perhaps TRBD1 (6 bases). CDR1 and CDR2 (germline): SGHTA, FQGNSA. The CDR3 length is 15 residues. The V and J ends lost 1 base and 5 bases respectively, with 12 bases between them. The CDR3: CASSLGTVGDQPQHF. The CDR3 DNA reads TGTGCCAGCAGCTTAGGGACAGTGGGGGATCAGCCCCAGCATTTT.

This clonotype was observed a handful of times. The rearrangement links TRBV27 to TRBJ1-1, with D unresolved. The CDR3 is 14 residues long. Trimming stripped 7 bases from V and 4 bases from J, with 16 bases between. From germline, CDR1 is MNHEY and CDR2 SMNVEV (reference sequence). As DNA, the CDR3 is TGTGCCAGCACCCCAGCTTTGAGGACCACTGAAGCTTTCTTT. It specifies CASTPALRTTEAFF.

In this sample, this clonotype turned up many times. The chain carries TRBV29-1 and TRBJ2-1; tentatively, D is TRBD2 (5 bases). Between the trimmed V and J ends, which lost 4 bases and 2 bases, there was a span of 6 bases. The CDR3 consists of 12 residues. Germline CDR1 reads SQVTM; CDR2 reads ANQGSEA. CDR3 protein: CSVAGTYNEQFF. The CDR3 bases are TGCAGCGTTGCCGGGACCTACAATGAGCAGTTCTTC.

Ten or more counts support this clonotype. The CDR3 sequence is CASRPPSGSGDTQYF. The CDR3 DNA reads TGCGCCAGCAGACCGCCCAGCGGGAGCGGAGATACGCAGTATTTT. The chain is built from TRBV5-1 and TRBJ2-3, with 8 bases matching TRBD2. V shed 5 bases, J shed 5 bases, and the junction held 10 bases outside the gene matches. The germline V gene has CDR1 SGHRS and CDR2 YFSETQ. The CDR3 runs 15 residues.

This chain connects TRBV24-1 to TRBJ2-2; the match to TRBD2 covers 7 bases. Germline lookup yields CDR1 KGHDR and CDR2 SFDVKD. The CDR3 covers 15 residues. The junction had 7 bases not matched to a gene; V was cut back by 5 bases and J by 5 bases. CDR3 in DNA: TGTGCCACCAGTGGTTTCCCAGCGGGAACCGGGGAGCTGTTTTTT. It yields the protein CATSGFPAGTGELFF.

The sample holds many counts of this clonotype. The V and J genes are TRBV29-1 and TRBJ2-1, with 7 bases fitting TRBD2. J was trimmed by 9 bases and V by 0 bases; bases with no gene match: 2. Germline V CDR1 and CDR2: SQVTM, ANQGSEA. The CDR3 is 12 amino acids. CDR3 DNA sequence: TGCAGCGTTGAAGAGGCGGGGGTTGAGCAGTTCTTC. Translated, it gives CSVEEAGVEQFF.

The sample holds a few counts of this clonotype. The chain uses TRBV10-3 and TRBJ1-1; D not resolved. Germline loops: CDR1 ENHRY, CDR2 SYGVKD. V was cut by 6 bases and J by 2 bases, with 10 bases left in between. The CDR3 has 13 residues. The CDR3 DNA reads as TGTGCCATCAGCCCGACATTTAACACTGAAGCTTTCTTT. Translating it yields CAISPTFNTEAFF.

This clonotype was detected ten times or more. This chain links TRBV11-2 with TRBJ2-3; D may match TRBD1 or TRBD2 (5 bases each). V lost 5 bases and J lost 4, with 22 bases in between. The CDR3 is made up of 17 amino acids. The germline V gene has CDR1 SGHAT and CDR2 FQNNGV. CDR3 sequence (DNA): TGTGCCAGCAGCGAGGGACGGACAATCATGAGGCCAGATACGCAGTATTTT. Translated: CASSEGRTIMRPDTQYF.

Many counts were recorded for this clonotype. CDR3 bases: TGTGCCATCAAATCCGACAGCGAGCAGTTCTTC. It specifies CAIKSDSEQFF. J is TRBJ2-1 and V is TRBV10-3; possibly TRBD1 for D (5 bases). V lost 7 bases and J lost 10, with 11 bases in between. Looked up from germline, CDR1 is ENHRY and CDR2 is SYGVKD. The CDR3 has 11 amino acids.

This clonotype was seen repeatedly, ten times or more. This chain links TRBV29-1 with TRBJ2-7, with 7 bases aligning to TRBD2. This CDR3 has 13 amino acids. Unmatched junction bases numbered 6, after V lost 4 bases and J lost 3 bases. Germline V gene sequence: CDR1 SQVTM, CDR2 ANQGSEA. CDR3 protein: CSVVLAVRYEQYF. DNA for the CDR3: TGCAGCGTTGTTCTAGCGGTACGCTACGAGCAGTACTTC.

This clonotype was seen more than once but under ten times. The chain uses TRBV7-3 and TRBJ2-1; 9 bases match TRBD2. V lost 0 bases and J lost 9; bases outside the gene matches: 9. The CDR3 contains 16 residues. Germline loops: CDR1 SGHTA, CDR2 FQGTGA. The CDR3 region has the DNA TGTGCCAGCAGCTTAACTAGCGGGAGTCGTGCGGCTGAGCAGTTCTTC. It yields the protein CASSLTSGSRAAEQFF.

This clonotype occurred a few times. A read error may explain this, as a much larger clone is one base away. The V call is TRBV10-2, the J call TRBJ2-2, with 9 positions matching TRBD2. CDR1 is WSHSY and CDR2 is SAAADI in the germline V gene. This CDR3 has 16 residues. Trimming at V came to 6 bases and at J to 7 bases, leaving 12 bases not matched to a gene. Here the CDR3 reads CASRAGTSRRGGELFF. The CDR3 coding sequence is TGCGCCAGCAGGGCCGGGACTAGCAGGAGAGGCGGGGAGCTGTTTTTT.